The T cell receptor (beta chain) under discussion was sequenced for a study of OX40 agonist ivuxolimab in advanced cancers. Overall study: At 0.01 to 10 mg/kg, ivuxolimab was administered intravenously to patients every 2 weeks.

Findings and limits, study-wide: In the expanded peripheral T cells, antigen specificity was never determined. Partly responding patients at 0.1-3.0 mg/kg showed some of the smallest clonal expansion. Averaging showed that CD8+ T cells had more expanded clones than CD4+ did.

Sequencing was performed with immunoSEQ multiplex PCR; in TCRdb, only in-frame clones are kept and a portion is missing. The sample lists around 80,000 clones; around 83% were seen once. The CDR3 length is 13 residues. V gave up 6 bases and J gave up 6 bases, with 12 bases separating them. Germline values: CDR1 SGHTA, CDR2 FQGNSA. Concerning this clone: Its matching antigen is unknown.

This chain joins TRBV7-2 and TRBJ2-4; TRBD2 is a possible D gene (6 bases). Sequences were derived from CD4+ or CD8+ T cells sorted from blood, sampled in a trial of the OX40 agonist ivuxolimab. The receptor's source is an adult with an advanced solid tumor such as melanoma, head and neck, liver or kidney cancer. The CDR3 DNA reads TGTGCCAGCAGTACGGGACTGGGAAACATTCAGTACTTC. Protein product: CASSTGLGNIQYF.